Shown below are 7 T cell receptor beta chains from a single sample sequenced in a study of T cell clones after liver transplantation. Profiled with immunoSEQ multiplex PCR; TCRdb holds only in-frame clones, not every one. The table records 77,000 or so clones, about four fifths of them present only once. Sequenced here: CD4+ T cells from blood, sampled 12 months after liver transplant. These receptors came from a human patient who received a liver transplant. A share of the T cells may be of graft donor origin.

This clone has just one count. The V call is TRBV5-1, the J call TRBJ2-5, with a tentative D call TRBD1 (6 bases). This CDR3 is built from 14 residues. Germline CDR1 reads SGHRS; CDR2 reads YFSETQ. With 0 bases removed from V and 2 bases from J, the gap between germline ends came to 8 bases. This chain's CDR3 is CASSLAGQQETQYF. The DNA for the CDR3 is TGCGCCAGCAGCTTGGCCGGACAGCAAGAGACCCAGTACTTC.

The gene calls are TRBV7-2 and TRBJ2-1; D is possibly TRBD1 (5 bases). This CDR3 has 13 amino acids. Trimming shortened V by 1 base and J by 8 bases, and 9 bases separated the two germline ends. CDR1 is SGHTA, CDR2 FQGNSA, per germline. The CDR3 is CASSLGGWDEQFF. The DNA of the CDR3 is TGTGCCAGCAGCTTAGGGGGCTGGGATGAGCAGTTCTTC.

This clone is a singleton in its sample. V gene TRBV7-2 combines with J gene TRBJ2-3, with D unresolved. CDR3 length: 12 amino acids. Between the trimmed V and J ends, which lost 6 bases and 3 bases, there was a span of 7 bases. Germline V gives CDR1 SGHTA, CDR2 FQGNSA. The CDR3 DNA is TGTGCCAGCAGTGTGAATACAGATACGCAGTATTTT. Translation gives CASSVNTDTQYF. The whole variable domain, remainder taken from reference TRBV7-2 and TRBJ2-3, is GAGVSQSPSNKVTEKGKDVELRCDPISGHTALYWYRQSLGQGLEFLIYFQGNSAPDKSGLPSDRFSAERTGGSVSTLTIQRTQQEDSAVYLCASSVNTDTQYFGPGTRLTVL.

This chain connects TRBV9 to TRBJ2-5; tentative D call: TRBD2 (6 bases). The V gene lost 0 bases and the J gene lost 3 bases, with 9 bases spanning the gap. Germline V gene data show CDR1 as SGDLS and CDR2 as YYNGEE. This CDR3 contains 14 residues. The CDR3 loop reads CASSVGIAEETQYF. The DNA for the CDR3 is TGTGCCAGCAGCGTAGGAATAGCGGAAGAGACCCAGTACTTC.

The chain has TRBV19 and TRBJ1-1, with D possibly matching TRBD1 (5 bases). CDR3 length: 17 residues. Germline CDR1 and CDR2: LNHDA and SQIVND (reference sequence). Trimming pared 6 bases from V and 1 base from J, leaving 21 bases between. CDR3 protein: CASRGAGRGSSNTEAFF. The DNA for the CDR3 is TGTGCCAGTAGAGGCGCGGGACGGGGCAGTTCGAACACTGAAGCTTTCTTT.

The chain has TRBV5-1 and TRBJ2-5, with 7 bases identical to TRBD2. The V and J ends lost 0 bases and 2 bases, in that order; junction bases with no gene match: 7. CDR3 length: 16 residues. CDR1 is SGHRS and CDR2 is YFSETQ in the germline V gene. The CDR3 DNA reads as TGCGCCAGCAGCTTGGCGCCTAGCGGAAATCAAGAGACCCAGTACTTC. Protein: CASSLAPSGNQETQYF.

The genes are TRBV9 and TRBJ1-1, with 7 nucleotides matching TRBD1. Germline V gene data show CDR1 as SGDLS and CDR2 as YYNGEE. Unmatched junction bases numbered 6, after V lost 0 bases and J lost 1 base. The CDR3 sequence is 16 residues long. The CDR3 sequence: CASSVGSNRGNTEAFF. In nucleotides, the CDR3 is TGTGCCAGCAGCGTAGGATCGAACAGGGGGAACACTGAAGCTTTCTTT.